The entry below describes one TCR beta chain. Its specificity is not known. Trimming took 6 bases from V and 15 from J; bases not matched to a gene: 17. This CDR3 contains 14 residues. CDR1 and CDR2 (germline): MNHNS, SASEGT. Those donors who had ophthalmopathy presented with moderate-to-severe activity, a CAS of ≥3, a NOSPECS of ≥4 and a duration under 3 months. Researchers turned away patients with other autoimmune diseases, uncontrolled infections, pregnancy or lactation. RNA served as the template for amplifying TCR beta CDR3 regions. The first-round RT-PCR employed HTBI primers together with the Qiagen OneStep RT-PCR kit. A multiplex PCR was then performed as the second round. One entry per CDR3 protein results from TCRdb running MiXCR on the multiplex PCR reads. This sample has some 750,000 distinct CDR3 sequences, with around 40% found just once. This record belongs to a study of Graves' ophthalmopathy and Graves' hyperthyroidism.

Study-wide results and caveats: Discriminating ophthalmopathy from stable hyperthyroidism, a 13-signature model attained a sensitivity of about 90% and a specificity of almost 83%.

The genes are TRBV6-1 and TRBJ1-5; 7 positions agree with TRBD1. The sequence came from an adult man with Graves' ophthalmopathy. The sequencing input was peripheral blood. The CDR3 DNA is TGTGCCAGCAGATTAGAGGGGGCGTCAGTTGGCCGGCATTTT. Translated, it gives CASRLEGASVGRHF.